The 18 T cell receptor beta chains below come from one sample, sequenced in a study of beta chain features in type 1 diabetes. Study-level results: Shorter TCRB CDR3s, moderately but significantly so, were found in Type 1 diabetes patients in all four CD4+ subsets.

cDNA synthesis used the whole RNA isolate, giving expressed TCRB sequences. Assay: immunoSEQ multiplex PCR; the TCRdb copy retains only in-frame clones and omits some. The sample lists 160,000 or so clones, approximately 8.8% occurring once. These receptors are not linked to any known antigen. The sequencing input was central memory CD4+ T cells from blood. These receptors were collected from a woman aged 25 to 39 with type 1 diabetes.

This clone was picked up a small number of times. The J gene is TRBJ1-2, the V gene TRBV4-2; 9 bases fit TRBD1. The CDR3 consists of 15 residues. Trimming at V came to 4 bases and at J to 9 bases, leaving 12 bases not matched to a gene. CDR1 and CDR2 (germline): LGHNA, YNFKEQ. CDR3 DNA sequence: TGTGCCAGCAGCCCTTCAGGGAACAGGGGGCGTAGCTACACCTTC. Translated, it gives CASSPSGNRGRSYTF.

The genes are TRBV6-5 and TRBJ2-7, with D tentatively TRBD1 (5 bases). Trimming pared 2 bases from V and 4 bases from J, leaving 15 bases between. Germline CDR1 MNHEY, CDR2 SVGAGI. The CDR3 length is 15 residues. CDR3 amino acids: CASSYGANPTYEQYF. CDR3 nucleotides: TGTGCCAGCAGTTACGGGGCCAACCCGACGTACGAGCAGTACTTC.

This chain connects TRBV5-1 to TRBJ1-2; TRBD1 matches 11 bases. Losses at the gene ends were 4 bases for V and 6 bases for J; bases not matched to a gene: 8. This CDR3 spans 15 amino acids. The germline gives CDR1 SGHRS, CDR2 YFSETQ. CDR3 sequence reads: CASSPGQGAPDGYTF. CDR3 DNA: TGCGCCAGCAGCCCAGGACAGGGGGCGCCTGATGGCTACACCTTC.

The table lists this clone with a few counts. The rearrangement uses TRBV15 and TRBJ1-1; unclear D gene. V lost 4 bases to trimming and J lost 3 bases, with 6 bases between them. The germline V gene has CDR1 LNHNV and CDR2 YYDKDF (reference sequence). The CDR3 is made up of 12 amino acids. Here the CDR3 reads CATSTGYTEAFF. CDR3 DNA sequence: TGTGCCACCAGCACGGGGTACACTGAAGCTTTCTTT.

There are a few counts of this clone. V is TRBV28 and J is TRBJ2-2; TRBD1 agrees at 7 bases. Looked up from germline, CDR1 is MDHEN and CDR2 is SYDVKM. J was trimmed by 6 bases and V by 3 bases; bases with no gene match: 7. The CDR3 consists of 15 residues. In DNA, the CDR3 is TGTGCCAGCAGTTTTCGCAGGGGGTCGTCCGGGGAGCTGTTTTTT. Its translation is CASSFRRGSSGELFF. Variable domain in full (rest from reference TRBV28 and TRBJ2-2): DVKVTQSSRYLVKRTGEKVFLECVQDMDHENMFWYRQDPGLGLRLIYFSYDVKMKEKGDIPEGYSVSREKKERFSLILESASTNQTSMYLCASSFRRGSSGELFFGEGSRLTVL.

Note on this clone: Mismatch with germline at one junction end may stem from a read error. The chain joins TRBV28 to TRBJ1-5; D gene unclear. Looked up from germline, CDR1 is MDHEN and CDR2 is SYDVKM. CDR3 size: 15 residues. CDR3 bases: TGTGCCAGCGGTTTAGCGGATGATAGCAATCAGCCCCAGCATTTT. Translation gives CASGLADDSNQPQHF.

In its sample, this clone was seen a few times. The chain links TRBV5-4 to TRBJ1-5, with D perhaps TRBD1 (5 bases). The V gene lost 0 bases and the J gene lost 7 bases, with 8 bases spanning the gap. Looked up from germline, CDR1 is SGHNT and CDR2 is YYREEE (reference sequence). The CDR3 contains 13 residues. CDR3 in amino acids: CASSLDRKQPQHF. Here the CDR3 DNA reads TGTGCCAGCAGCTTGGACAGGAAACAGCCCCAGCATTTT.

The rearrangement uses TRBV29-1 and TRBJ1-1, with 10 bases aligning to TRBD1. The CDR3 covers 12 residues. Looked up from germline, CDR1 is SQVTM and CDR2 is ANQGSEA. The CDR3 reads CSGDRGRTEAFF. CDR3 coding DNA: TGCAGTGGGGACAGGGGAAGGACTGAAGCTTTCTTT.

This clone occurred a few times. The chain combines TRBV6-6 with TRBJ2-7, with TRBD1 matching over 11 bases. This CDR3 comprises 14 residues. Germline trimming cut 7 bases from V and 3 bases from J; bases unmatched to any gene: 5. Germline lookup yields CDR1 MNHNY and CDR2 SVGAGI (reference sequence). CDR3 amino acids: CASKSGTGGYEQYF. The CDR3 coding sequence is TGTGCCAGCAAATCGGGGACAGGGGGCTACGAGCAGTACTTC.

This sequence joins TRBV7-9 and TRBJ1-5, with a weak D call TRBD1 (6 bases). V was pared by 2 bases and J by 0 bases, with 11 bases between. Germline CDR1 reads SEHNR; CDR2 reads FQNEAQ (reference sequence). The CDR3 consists of 16 residues. This chain's CDR3 is CASSLRHRDSNQPQHF. The CDR3 nucleotides are TGTGCCAGCAGCTTAAGACACAGGGATAGCAATCAGCCCCAGCATTTT.

This clone occurred a few times. CDR3 amino acids: CAWGGQGWGYGYTF. DNA of the CDR3: TGTGCCTGGGGTGGACAGGGCTGGGGCTATGGCTACACCTTC. The chain couples TRBV30 to TRBJ1-2; 8 nucleotides line up with TRBD1. Germline CDR1 GTSNPN, CDR2 SVGIG (reference sequence). V was clipped by 5 bases and J by 4 bases; unmatched bases: 9. The CDR3 extends over 14 amino acids.

The chain employs TRBV18 and TRBJ2-7; TRBD2 aligns across 7 bases. J gave up 1 base and V 2 bases, and 5 bases lay outside the gene matches. This CDR3 comprises 15 residues. Per the germline V gene, CDR1 is KGHSH and CDR2 is LQKENI. The CDR3, as DNA: TGTGCCAGCTCACCAACCGGGAGGCCTTCCTACGAGCAGTACTTC. Translated: CASSPTGRPSYEQYF.

This clone was seen only a few times. V usage is TRBV11-3 and J usage is TRBJ2-2, with D perhaps TRBD2 (6 bases). Germline V gene sequence: CDR1 SGHNT, CDR2 YENEEA. The CDR3 covers 15 residues. Trimming shortened V by 2 bases and J by 6 bases, and 13 bases separated the two germline ends. The CDR3 region is CASSLFRDWAGELFF. The CDR3, as DNA: TGTGCCAGCAGCTTATTCAGGGACTGGGCCGGGGAGCTGTTTTTT.

This clone has a handful of counts. This sequence joins TRBV2 and TRBJ2-2; TRBD2 matches at 7 bases. Germline V CDR1 and CDR2: SNHLY, FYNNEI. V gave up 6 bases and J gave up 2 bases; unmatched junction bases: 6. The CDR3 is made up of 15 amino acids. CDR3 sequence reads: CASSPGTTNTGELFF. The DNA for the CDR3 is TGTGCCAGCAGCCCCGGGACTACCAACACCGGGGAGCTGTTTTTT.

In this sample, this clone turned up a few times. The chain carries TRBV2 and TRBJ2-7; tentative D call: TRBD1 (5 bases). The germline V and J ends were trimmed by 8 bases and 1 base, with 15 bases remaining between them. CDR1 is SNHLY and CDR2 is FYNNEI in the germline V gene. This CDR3 contains 14 residues. The CDR3 DNA reads as TGTGCCAGCTTCGACAGAATTTTATCCTACGAGCAGTACTTC. This gives the protein CASFDRILSYEQYF. The full variable domain, rest sourced from reference TRBV2 and TRBJ2-7, is EPEVTQTPSHQVTQMGQEVILRCVPISNHLYFYWYRQILGQKVEFLVSFYNNEISEKSEIFDDQFSVERPDGSNFTLKIRSTKLEDSAMYFCASFDRILSYEQYFGPGTRLTVT.

In this sample, this clone turned up a few times. This sequence joins TRBV25-1 and TRBJ2-1; tentative D call: TRBD1 (6 bases). V was shortened by 1 base and J by 10 bases, with 14 bases between the two germline ends. The CDR3 is 14 amino acids. Germline V gene sequence: CDR1 MGHDK, CDR2 SYGVNS. The CDR3 loop reads CASSEWGTQSEQFF. The DNA of the CDR3 is TGTGCCAGCAGTGAATGGGGGACACAGAGCGAGCAGTTCTTC.

The chain employs TRBV7-3 and TRBJ2-7; D is unclear. The V end lost 4 bases, the J end lost 3 bases, and 4 bases lay between the germline ends. Germline V gene lookup returns CDR1 SGHTA and CDR2 FQGTGA. The CDR3 has 11 residues. CDR3 residues: CASSSNYEQYF. CDR3 coding DNA: TGTGCCAGCAGCTCTAACTACGAGCAGTACTTC.

Only a few counts were recorded for this clone. V usage is TRBV10-3 and J usage is TRBJ2-1; possibly TRBD2 for D (5 bases). The CDR3 consists of 13 residues. With 4 bases removed from V and 7 bases from J, the gap between germline ends came to 11 bases. CDR1 is ENHRY, CDR2 SYGVKD, per germline. CDR3 bases: TGTGCCATCAGTGGGCCTTTAGCGAATGAGCAGTTCTTC. Translated, it gives CAISGPLANEQFF.